These 11 T cell receptor beta chains share one sample of origin, sequenced in a study of PD-L1 blockade in urothelial cancer. Method: immunoSEQ multiplex PCR; TCRdb's copy keeps in-frame clones and lacks some. This table holds under 70,000 clones, 85% to 90% found once. Noted time point: peripheral blood 6 weeks after treatment start. The sample consisted of PBMCs, taken around atezolizumab (anti-PD-L1) treatment. These receptors originate from a man aged 55 to 69 with urothelial cancer.

The chain is built from TRBV10-2 and TRBJ2-2; 8 nucleotides line up with TRBD2. Trimming cost V 1 base and J 1 base; bases outside gene matches: 2. The CDR3 covers 16 residues. Germline V CDR1 and CDR2: WSHSY, SAAADI. The CDR3 reads CASSEYLAGNTGELFF. The CDR3 DNA reads TGCGCCAGCAGTGAGTACCTAGCGGGGAACACCGGGGAGCTGTTTTTT.

J is TRBJ2-3 and V is TRBV11-2, with 8 bases fitting TRBD2. The CDR3 is made up of 15 amino acids. V trimming: 6 bases; J trimming: 1 base; junction bases outside the gene matches: 6. Germline CDR1 is SGHAT and CDR2 is FQNNGV. Here the CDR3 DNA reads TGTGCCAGCAGTTCAGCGGGAGCAGGCACAGATACGCAGTATTTT. Protein product: CASSSAGAGTDTQYF.

This clone was counted between two and nine times. The chain links TRBV10-3 to TRBJ1-1; 7 bases line up with TRBD1. The CDR3 contains 14 residues. The V gene end was trimmed by 6 bases and the J gene end by 0 bases; junction bases not matched to a gene: 4. Germline CDR1 ENHRY, CDR2 SYGVKD. Here the CDR3 reads CAISNRGLNTEAFF. CDR3 nucleotides: TGTGCCATCAGCAACAGGGGTTTGAACACTGAAGCTTTCTTT.

The chain employs TRBV10-2 and TRBJ2-7; 11 bases fit TRBD2. The CDR3 extends over 15 amino acids. Germline V lookup: CDR1 WSHSY, CDR2 SAAADI. V lost 2 bases, J lost 4 bases, and 4 bases stayed unmatched. CDR3 coding DNA: TGCGCCAGCAGTGAGCCGGCTAGCGGGAGGTACGAGCAGTACTTC. Its translation: CASSEPASGRYEQYF.

This sequence joins TRBV5-1 and TRBJ2-5, with a weak D call TRBD2 (6 bases). Looked up from germline, CDR1 is SGHRS and CDR2 is YFSETQ. The CDR3 is 16 amino acids. Trimming pared 0 bases from V and 8 bases from J, leaving 20 bases between. CDR3 DNA: TGCGCCAGCAGCTTGGAGGCATCGACTAGGCCCGATACCCAGTACTTC. As protein: CASSLEASTRPDTQYF. The full variable domain, with the rest looked up from reference TRBV5-1 and TRBJ2-5, is KAGVTQTPRYLIKTRGQQVTLSCSPISGHRSVSWYQQTPGQGLQFLFEYFSETQRNKGNFPGRFSGRQFSNSRSEMNVSTLELGDSALYLCASSLEASTRPDTQYFGPGTRLLVL.

Regarding this clone: Distinct nucleotide sequences in the sample also encode this CDR3. The chain links TRBV6-1 to TRBJ2-5, with D unclear. Trimming removed 4 bases at V and 5 bases at J, with 11 bases between. The CDR3 loop spans 13 amino acids. CDR1 is MNHNS and CDR2 is SASEGT in the germline V gene. CDR3 nucleotides: TGTGCCAGCAGTGGCCCGAGGCAGGAGACCCAGTACTTC. This gives the protein CASSGPRQETQYF.

This chain's CDR3 is CASSYSGGNEQFF. In nucleotides, the CDR3 is TGTGCCAGCAGTTATAGCGGGGGCAATGAGCAGTTCTTC. This sequence joins TRBV7-2 and TRBJ2-1; 9 bases agree with TRBD2. CDR1 SGHTA and CDR2 FQGNSA come from the germline V gene. The V gene end was trimmed by 6 bases and the J gene end by 6 bases; junction bases not matched to a gene: 3. The CDR3 extends over 13 amino acids. Combining the CDR3 with reference TRBV7-2 and TRBJ2-1 gives the whole variable domain GAGVSQSPSNKVTEKGKDVELRCDPISGHTALYWYRQSLGQGLEFLIYFQGNSAPDKSGLPSDRFSAERTGGSVSTLTIQRTQQEDSAVYLCASSYSGGNEQFFGPGTRLTVL.

This sequence joins TRBV13 and TRBJ1-3; the match to TRBD1 covers 8 bases. The CDR3 sequence is 14 residues long. Trimming removed 4 bases from V and 3 bases from J; junction bases left unmatched: 2. CDR1 PRHDT and CDR2 FYEKMQ come from the germline V gene (reference sequence). In nucleotides, the CDR3 is TGTGCCAGCAGCTACGACAGGGGTGGAAACACCATATATTTT. Translated, it gives CASSYDRGGNTIYF.

The chain couples TRBV9 to TRBJ2-7; 9 positions match TRBD2. With V trimmed by 3 bases and J by 5 bases, 9 bases remained unmatched. This CDR3 contains 15 residues. Looked up from germline, CDR1 is SGDLS and CDR2 is YYNGEE. CDR3 residues: CASSDGLAGIHEQYF. The CDR3 DNA reads TGTGCCAGCAGCGATGGCCTAGCGGGAATCCACGAGCAGTACTTC.

This clone appeared a few times. This sequence joins TRBV5-5 and TRBJ1-5, with unresolved D. Germline CDR1 is SGHKS and CDR2 is YYEKEE (reference sequence). The CDR3 is made up of 17 amino acids. The V gene lost 4 bases and the J gene lost 2 bases, with 19 bases spanning the gap. CDR3: CASSPINSNPGNQPQHF. The CDR3 DNA sequence: TGTGCCAGCAGCCCGATCAACTCGAACCCGGGCAATCAGCCCCAGCATTTT.

This chain connects TRBV2 to TRBJ1-6, with D possibly being TRBD1 (5 bases). Germline V CDR1 and CDR2: SNHLY, FYNNEI. This CDR3 has 16 residues. Between the trimmed V and J ends, which lost 0 bases and 0 bases, there was a span of 6 bases. CDR3: CASSEADSSYNSPLHF. The CDR3 nucleotides are TGTGCCAGCAGTGAAGCCGACAGCTCCTATAATTCACCCCTCCACTTT. The whole variable domain, filled in from reference TRBV2 and TRBJ1-6, reads EPEVTQTPSHQVTQMGQEVILRCVPISNHLYFYWYRQILGQKVEFLVSFYNNEISEKSEIFDDQFSVERPDGSNFTLKIRSTKLEDSAMYFCASSEADSSYNSPLHFGNGTRLTVT.